A single sample is the source of the 13 T cell receptor beta chains below, sequenced in a study of shared clonotypes between healthy human individuals. Sequencing used immunoSEQ multiplex PCR; TCRdb keeps in-frame clones, though not all of them. Altogether 490,000 or so clones are present, 65% to 80% being singletons, with the ten largest covering about 12%. Sequenced material: PBMCs. Every receptor here comes from a woman aged 40 to 50 in good health. Some clones in this sample may be carry-over from other donors' samples.

The genes are TRBV2 and TRBJ2-1; TRBD1 agrees at 7 bases. The CDR3 totals 14 residues. V shed 11 bases, J shed 0 bases, and the junction held 7 bases outside the gene matches. Germline loops: CDR1 SNHLY, CDR2 FYNNEI. For the CDR3, the DNA is TGTGCCGTCCTGGGACAGAGCTCCTACAATGAGCAGTTCTTC. Translating it yields CAVLGQSSYNEQFF.

The V and J genes are TRBV27 and TRBJ2-2; D might be TRBD2 (5 bases). Germline V gene data show CDR1 as MNHEY and CDR2 as SMNVEV (reference sequence). The CDR3 sequence is 13 residues long. Between the trimmed V and J ends, which lost 8 bases and 4 bases, there was a span of 11 bases. The CDR3 is CASSNRGTGELFF. CDR3 sequence (DNA): TGTGCCAGCTCCAACCGGGGCACCGGGGAGCTGTTTTTT.

The CDR3 bases are TGTGCCAGCAGTCATCAGGGAGACTCGGCGTATACAGAAAAACTGTTTTTT. It specifies CASSHQGDSAYTEKLFF. The V call is TRBV11-2, the J call TRBJ1-4; weak D call: TRBD1 (5 bases). In germline, CDR1 is SGHAT, CDR2 FQNNGV. Between the trimmed V and J ends, which lost 6 bases and 8 bases, there was a span of 25 bases. This CDR3 has 17 residues.

The chain recombines TRBV7-9 with TRBJ2-3; D may be TRBD2 (6 bases). Germline-derived CDR1 and CDR2 are SEHNR and FQNEAQ (reference sequence). The CDR3 is 16 amino acids. Trimming removed 6 bases from V and 6 bases from J, with 22 bases in between. Here the CDR3 DNA reads TGTGCCAGCAGTTTCCCCGGGACTCACATAGGGGATACGCAGTATTTT. Its protein is CASSFPGTHIGDTQYF.

This clone was seen only a few times. Different DNA sequences within this sample yield the same CDR3. This chain links TRBV7-9 with TRBJ2-7; D unclear. The germline V and J ends were trimmed by 5 bases and 2 bases, with 7 bases remaining between them. Per the germline V gene, CDR1 is SEHNR and CDR2 is FQNEAQ (reference sequence). This CDR3 has 12 amino acids. The CDR3 bases are TGTGCCAGCAGCCCTAGAGCCTACGAGCAGTACTTC. Its protein is CASSPRAYEQYF.

This chain uses TRBV19 with TRBJ2-2; D call uncertain. CDR1 and CDR2 (germline): LNHDA, SQIVND (reference sequence). The V end was cut by 4 bases, the J end by 6 bases, with 24 bases between. The CDR3 consists of 18 residues. The CDR3 DNA sequence: TGTGCCAGTAGTACCTCTCGACGGGCCGAGGTTACCCCCGGGGAGCTGTTTTTT. Translation: CASSTSRRAEVTPGELFF.

The chain uses TRBV30 and TRBJ1-2; D is undetermined. Trimming cost V 2 bases and J 2 bases, with 18 bases left between them. CDR1 GTSNPN and CDR2 SVGIG come from the germline V gene (reference sequence). This CDR3 is 16 amino acids long. As DNA, the CDR3 is TGTGCCTGGAGTCTGTATGGGCGATCAAGCAACTATGGCTACACCTTC. Its protein product is CAWSLYGRSSNYGYTF.

The rearrangement links TRBV28 to TRBJ2-7; D might be TRBD2 (6 bases). CDR1 MDHEN and CDR2 SYDVKM come from the germline V gene. V lost 3 bases and J 7 bases, leaving 19 bases between the germline ends. This CDR3 is built from 15 residues. The DNA of the CDR3 is TGTGCCAGCAGTTTCAGTTCCTTTACGGGGAGGGAGCAGTACTTC. This codes for CASSFSSFTGREQYF. The whole variable domain, remainder taken from reference TRBV28 and TRBJ2-7, is DVKVTQSSRYLVKRTGEKVFLECVQDMDHENMFWYRQDPGLGLRLIYFSYDVKMKEKGDIPEGYSVSREKKERFSLILESASTNQTSMYLCASSFSSFTGREQYFGPGTRLTVT.

The chain joins TRBV5-5 to TRBJ1-5; D unresolved. This CDR3 has 14 amino acids. V was trimmed by 0 bases and J by 5 bases, leaving 9 bases between them. Per germline, CDR1 SGHKS and CDR2 YYEKEE (reference sequence). The CDR3 DNA reads TGTGCCAGCAGCTTGGAGCGGGAGGATCAGCCCCAGCATTTT. Translating gives CASSLEREDQPQHF.

This chain links TRBV6-6 with TRBJ1-2; D gene unclear. The CDR3 is made up of 14 amino acids. Germline values: CDR1 MNHNY, CDR2 SVGAGI (reference sequence). V lost 6 bases and J lost 3, with 14 bases in between. CDR3 sequence: CASSPIRWDYGYTF. As DNA, the CDR3 is TGTGCCAGCAGCCCCATCCGGTGGGACTATGGCTACACCTTC.

V is TRBV18 and J is TRBJ1-2; D is uncertain. The CDR3 is 16 residues long. The V end was cut by 3 bases, the J end by 0 bases, with 14 bases between. Germline V gene lookup returns CDR1 KGHSH and CDR2 LQKENI. CDR3 sequence (DNA): TGTGCCAGCTCACCGTCGGGAGGCCCCACTAACTATGGCTACACCTTC. Translated: CASSPSGGPTNYGYTF.

On this clone itself: This CDR3 is also generated by other DNA sequences in the sample. The chain uses TRBV7-9 and TRBJ1-1; D not resolved. The germline CDR1 and CDR2 sequences are SEHNR and FQNEAQ (reference sequence). Trimming took 0 bases from V and 1 from J, leaving 3 bases between them. The length of the CDR3 is 13 residues. CDR3 nucleotides: TGTGCCAGCAGCTTAGCCGGGAACACTGAAGCTTTCTTT. As protein: CASSLAGNTEAFF.

This clone was recorded only once. The chain recombines TRBV4-3 with TRBJ2-3; D not certain. Trimming cost V 0 bases and J 2 bases, with 6 bases left between them. CDR1 is LGHNA, CDR2 YSLEER, per germline. CDR3 length: 14 residues. The CDR3 loop is CASSQDALTDTQYF. As DNA, the CDR3 is TGCGCCAGCAGCCAAGATGCCCTCACAGATACGCAGTATTTT.